This T cell receptor (beta chain) appears in the sequencing data of a study of regulatory T cells in long-lasting Graves disease. For the study at large: Antithyroid drugs had been taken by newly diagnosed Graves' patients for under 3 months. General study results and limits: Favoring TRBV28, TRBJ1-2 and TRBJ2-5 was a feature seen in persistent disease. Researchers examined only peripheral blood and not thyroid tissue.

This clonotype came up many times. Its matching antigen is unknown. V shed 5 bases and J shed 7 bases, with 14 bases lying between them. Germline CDR1 reads MNHNS; CDR2 reads SASEGT. This CDR3 is built from 13 residues. Sample time point: newly diagnosed GD, antithyroid drugs for less than 3 months. RNA isolated from PBMCs was used to make the TCR library. Arm-PCR of CDR3 regions and iRepertoire HTBI primers were the basis on which TCR beta libraries were built. TCRdb processed the multiplex PCR reads anew with MiXCR; each CDR3 protein has one entry. The repertoire consists of 400,000 to 500,000 distinct CDR3 sequences, with less than 15% occurring once and the leading ten covering about a sixth. These data were also reused for a study on T cells in Graves' hyperthyroidism and ophthalmopathy.

This clonotype originated in a woman aged 45-65 years with Graves disease. The rearrangement joins TRBV6-1 to TRBJ1-1; D perhaps matches TRBD1 (5 bases). The sequencing used peripheral blood mononuclear cells (PBMCs), collected at new diagnosis, from a patient treated with antithyroid drugs. CDR3 residues: CASSLGTGVEAFF. CDR3 nucleotide sequence: TGTGCCAGCAGTCTCGGGACGGGTGTTGAAGCTTTCTTT.